What follows are 5 T cell receptor beta chains derived from one specimen sequenced in a study of long-term antiretroviral therapy in people with HIV. Researchers ran immunoSEQ v3.0 at survey level. Libraries were prepared by immunoSEQ multiplex PCR; TCRdb keeps only in-frame clonotypes and omits some of them. The sample contains roughly 23,000 clones, around 84% of which appear only once. The input for sequencing was unsorted PBMCs, taken approximately 6.2 years after starting antiretroviral therapy. Receptors originate from a man aged 30 to 45 with HIV.

The V call is TRBV30, the J call TRBJ2-2; unclear D gene. The V end was cut by 4 bases, the J end by 7 bases, with 7 bases between. This CDR3 region has 11 residues. Looked up from germline, CDR1 is GTSNPN and CDR2 is SVGIG (reference sequence). The CDR3 spells CAWNWDGELFF. CDR3 coding DNA: TGTGCCTGGAATTGGGACGGGGAGCTGTTTTTT. Variable domain in full (rest from reference TRBV30 and TRBJ2-2): SQTIHQWPATLVQPVGSPLSLECTVEGTSNPNLYWYRQAAGRGLQLLFYSVGIGQISSEVPQNLSASRPQDRQFILSSKKLLLSDSGFYLCAWNWDGELFFGEGSRLTVL.

The chain carries TRBV11-2 and TRBJ2-1; the D gene is possibly TRBD2 (5 bases). Trimming stripped 5 bases from V and 9 bases from J, with 17 bases between. The CDR3 length is 14 residues. CDR1 and CDR2 from the germline V gene are SGHAT and FQNNGV. CDR3 nucleotide sequence: TGTGCCAGCAGCCCCCAAGCGGCTTGGGGTGAGCAGTTCTTC. This codes for CASSPQAAWGEQFF.

The genes are TRBV7-2 and TRBJ2-3; 12 nucleotides align to TRBD2. The CDR3 contains 16 residues. The junction had 5 bases not matched to a gene; V was cut back by 2 bases and J by 5 bases. Germline lookup yields CDR1 SGHTA and CDR2 FQGNSA. The DNA for the CDR3 is TGTGCCAGCAGCTTAAGGCTAGCGGGGGGGGGAGATACGCAGTATTTT. As protein: CASSLRLAGGGDTQYF. Filled out from reference TRBV7-2 and TRBJ2-3, the complete variable domain reads GAGVSQSPSNKVTEKGKDVELRCDPISGHTALYWYRQSLGQGLEFLIYFQGNSAPDKSGLPSDRFSAERTGGSVSTLTIQRTQQEDSAVYLCASSLRLAGGGDTQYFGPGTRLTVL.

V usage is TRBV2 and J usage is TRBJ1-2; a weak D match, TRBD1 (5 bases). This CDR3 is built from 14 residues. Trimming pared 2 bases from V and 1 base from J, leaving 8 bases between. From germline, CDR1 is SNHLY and CDR2 FYNNEI. The CDR3 DNA is TGTGCCAGCAGTGAATGGCAGGGTAACTATGGCTACACCTTC. Protein sequence: CASSEWQGNYGYTF.

The J gene is TRBJ2-7, the V gene TRBV13, with a tentative D call TRBD1 (6 bases). The CDR3 consists of 14 residues. V was shortened by 5 bases and J by 3 bases, with 14 bases between the two germline ends. Germline V gene sequence: CDR1 PRHDT, CDR2 FYEKMQ (reference sequence). The CDR3 coding sequence is TGTGCCAGCAGCCGCAGGGGATTAGGCTACGAGCAGTACTTC. The encoded protein is CASSRRGLGYEQYF.